This is a list of T cell receptor beta chains from one sample in a study of T cells after yellow fever vaccination. TCRdb analysed the 5' RACE reads with MiXCR anew, one entry per CDR3 protein. The sample includes around 340,000 distinct CDR3 sequences, under 15% of them seen just once. The sample in question was CD4+ T cells sorted from PBMCs, obtained 15 days after the yellow fever booster vaccination. The receptors stem from a man aged 18 to 29 who received the YFV17D yellow fever vaccine. Each CDR3 is given with its conserved first and last residue. The D gene is left open where the match is weak. The size entry is marked missing in some rows and otherwise reads once, few, many or a size class.

few	TRBJ1-5	16	TRBV20-1	-	TGCAGTGCTAGAGCCCGGGAAGGAGGGGCGAATCAGCCCCAGCATTTT	CSARAREGGANQPQHF
few	TRBJ2-5	15	TRBV18	-	TGTGCCAGCTCACCACCTTCAGGAGCTCAAGAGACCCAGTACTTC	CASSPPSGAQETQYF
many	TRBJ2-5	15	TRBV7-9	-	TGTGCCAGCAGCTCCGGGACTCAGAAGAAAGAGACCCAGTACTTC	CASSSGTQKKETQYF
-	TRBJ2-3	15	TRBV6-5	-	TGTGCCAGCAGTTACTCGAAGGGGTTCACAGATACGCAGTATTTT	CASSYSKGFTDTQYF
-	TRBJ2-3	14	TRBV19	-	TGTGCCAGTAGTATATCGAGGGCAACGGATACGCAGTATTTT	CASSISRATDTQYF
-	TRBJ1-2	13	TRBV21-1	-	TGTGCCAGTCCCCCCTGTGGGAACTGCGGCTACACCTTC	CASPPCGNCGYTF
-	TRBJ1-5	18	TRBV21-1	-	TGTGCCAGCAGCAAAGAGTCCGCCTTGGGAGGTTTCAATCAGCCCCAGCATTTT	CASSKESALGGFNQPQHF
many	TRBJ1-2	13	TRBV2	TRBD1	TGTGCCAGCAGTCTGGGGACAGTCTATGGCTACACCTTC	CASSLGTVYGYTF
-	TRBJ2-3	16	TRBV3-1	TRBD2	TGTGCCAGCAGTCAACTAGCGGGGGGGCTCACAGATACGCAGTATTTT	CASSQLAGGLTDTQYF
-	TRBJ1-1	16	TRBV6-6	-	TGTGCCAGCAGACTCCGGGACGAAGCTTATGGCACTGAAGCTTTCTTT	CASRLRDEAYGTEAFF
-	TRBJ1-5	16	TRBV5-1	TRBD1	TGCGCCAGCAGCAAACCTGACAGGGGAGTTCATCAGCCCCAGCATTTT	CASSKPDRGVHQPQHF